This TCR beta chain emerged from a study of vaccination and CD4 T cells after COVID-19. Looking at the study overall: Control wells got either CEFX epitopes, HIV-1 Nef peptides, or no peptide at all.

The CDR3 consists of 15 residues. CDR1 SGHTA and CDR2 FQGNSA come from the germline V gene. V lost 2 bases to trimming and J lost 4 bases, with 14 bases between them. Documented treatment: approximately 10-day PBMC culture with coronavirus spike peptide pools or control peptides (ViraFEST assay). This clonotype turned up a few times. Its antigen is undetermined. Sequence data for DNA of cultured CD4+ T cells were generated by the Oncomine TCR Beta short-read assay. TCRdb re-called the PCR reads with MiXCR, one entry per CDR3 protein. The sample contains 10,000 to 12,000 distinct CDR3 sequences, 28% of which appear only once.

The clonotype comes from a human donor who had recovered from COVID-19. This chain connects TRBV7-2 to TRBJ1-2; D is uncertain. Sequenced here: CD4+ T cells from blood, cultured in vitro, sampled after SARS-CoV-2 vaccination. Here the CDR3 reads CASSLKVLGVYGYTF. CDR3 DNA: TGTGCCAGCAGCTTAAAAGTCCTGGGCGTCTATGGCTACACCTTC.